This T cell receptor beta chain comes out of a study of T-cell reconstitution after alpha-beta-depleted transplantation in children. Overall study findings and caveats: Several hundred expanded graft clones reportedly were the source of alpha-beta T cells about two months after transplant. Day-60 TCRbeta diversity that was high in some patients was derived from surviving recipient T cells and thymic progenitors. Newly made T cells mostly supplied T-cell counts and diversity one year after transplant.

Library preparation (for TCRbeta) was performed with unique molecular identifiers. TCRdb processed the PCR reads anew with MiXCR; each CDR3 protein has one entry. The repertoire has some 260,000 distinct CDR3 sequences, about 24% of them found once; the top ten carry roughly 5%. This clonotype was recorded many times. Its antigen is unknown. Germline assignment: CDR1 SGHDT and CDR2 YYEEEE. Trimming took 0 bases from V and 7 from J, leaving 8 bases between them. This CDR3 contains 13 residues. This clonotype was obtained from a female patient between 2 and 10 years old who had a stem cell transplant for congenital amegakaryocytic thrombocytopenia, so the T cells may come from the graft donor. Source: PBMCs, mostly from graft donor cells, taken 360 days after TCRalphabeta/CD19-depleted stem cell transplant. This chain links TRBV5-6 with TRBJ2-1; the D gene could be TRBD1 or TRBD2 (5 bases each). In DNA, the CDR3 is TGTGCCAGCAGCTTGGATGGGGGAAATGAGCAGTTCTTC. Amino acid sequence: CASSLDGGNEQFF. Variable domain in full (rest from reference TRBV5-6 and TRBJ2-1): DAGVTQSPTHLIKTRGQQVTLRCSPKSGHDTVSWYQQALGQGPQFIFQYYEEEERQRGNFPDRFSGHQFPNYSSELNVNALLLGDSALYLCASSLDGGNEQFFGPGTRLTVL.